The sequence of this TCR beta chain was determined in a study of T cell repertoires in cytomegalovirus infection (dated by TCRdb to about 2019). Regarding the research as a whole: The HLA type of each donor mattered for the analysis, because public TCR beta signatures pointed to carriage of CMV infection along with the matching HLA type. Here is what the overall study found, with its caveats: The ex vivo response was dominated by HLA-C-restricted CMV-specific TCR beta clonotypes, which also provided the single most frequent clonotype in two of eight donors. Carriers of CMV infection plus the relevant HLA type were discriminated by the cumulative frequency of public TCR beta family members in the study cohort and in an independent roughly 350-donor cohort.

Sequencing instrument: Illumina HiSeq 1500. In TCRdb, the public reads were trimmed at Q25 with fastp and aligned with MiXCR, with productive beta chains retained. Rows with a matching CDR3 protein are joined into one entry that keeps the most common DNA and genes. This sample has some 180,000 distinct CDR3 sequences in its table, and about a sixth of those were observed once. The top ten clonotypes cover approximately 25% of the sample. This clonotype was observed a handful of times. The antigen this receptor binds is unknown. Qualities for individual bases were not recorded, and no much larger clone is one base off. Trimming leaves V shorter by 6 bases and J shorter by 0 bases, with the junction holding 9 bases beyond the gene matches. The CDR3 has 17 amino acids, counting the end cysteine and phenylalanine. Just CDR3 DNA is preserved here, 51 bases in frame from base 1. In the germline V gene, CDR1 corresponds to MDHEN and CDR2 to SYDVKM.

Material for sequencing was CD8+ T cells from PBMCs. The chain was built from TRBV28 and TRBJ1-3, and 9 junctional nucleotides match TRBD1. The source of this sequence is a human donor in good health (CMV status not recorded). Some clones in this sample may be carry-over from other donors' samples. The CDR3 sequence is CASSPGDRATSGNTIYF. The DNA is as follows: TGTGCCAGCAGCCCCGGGGACAGGGCAACCTCTGGAAACACCATATATTTT.